The 11 T cell receptor beta chains in this list originate from one sample, sequenced in a study of cytomegalovirus exposure and HLA in healthy donors. 13 Jbeta primers and 60 Vbeta primers were used for the PCR. TCRdb's copy holds only in-frame clones and misses some; the assay was immunoSEQ multiplex PCR. The data show around 63,000 clones, with roughly 73% seen just once and 7.5% to 10% held by the top ten. Sequenced sample: PBMCs. These receptors were taken from a man aged 40-50 years in good health and CMV-seronegative.

The CDR3 nucleotides are TGTGCCAGCAGCTTAGAACTAGCGGAGACCCAGTACTTC. As protein: CASSLELAETQYF. The gene calls are TRBV13 and TRBJ2-5, with 7 bases aligning to TRBD2. Germline-derived CDR1 and CDR2 are PRHDT and FYEKMQ (reference sequence). After removal of 1 base from V and 5 bases from J, the junction contained 1 base not matched to a gene. CDR3 length equals 13 residues.

V is TRBV5-4 and J is TRBJ2-7, with D maybe TRBD1 (5 bases). CDR1 and CDR2 from the germline V gene are SGHNT and YYREEE (reference sequence). This CDR3 has 14 residues. The V end lost 0 bases, the J end lost 4 bases, and 11 bases lay between the germline ends. Here the CDR3 DNA reads TGTGCCAGCAGCTTGGGACAGAATCCTTACGAGCAGTACTTC. Its protein product is CASSLGQNPYEQYF.

The chain joins TRBV18 to TRBJ2-3, with D perhaps TRBD2 (7 bases). Germline values: CDR1 KGHSH, CDR2 LQKENI. V shed 6 bases and J shed 4 bases, with 14 bases lying between them. The CDR3 length is 14 residues. The CDR3 spells CASSLKGGPDTQYF. For the CDR3, the DNA is TGTGCCAGCTCGCTCAAGGGGGGGCCAGATACGCAGTATTTT.

The chain recombines TRBV5-1 with TRBJ1-4; TRBD1 aligns across 9 bases. CDR3 length equals 16 residues. Germline values: CDR1 SGHRS, CDR2 YFSETQ. V lost 0 bases, J lost 2 bases, and 2 bases stayed unmatched. The CDR3 nucleotides are TGCGCCAGCAGCTTGGGGGACAGGGAGACTAATGAAAAACTGTTTTTT. Residues: CASSLGDRETNEKLFF.

This chain links TRBV7-9 with TRBJ1-1, with unresolved D. Trimming shortened V by 5 bases and J by 10 bases, and 14 bases separated the two germline ends. This CDR3 contains 12 residues. Germline assignment: CDR1 SEHNR and CDR2 FQNEAQ (reference sequence). The DNA for the CDR3 is TGTGCCAGCAGCGGTTGGGGAGGAGGAGCTTTCTTT. The encoded protein is CASSGWGGGAFF.

As for this clone: A read error may account for a junction end that differs from germline. This chain joins TRBV7-9 and TRBJ2-1; D remains ambiguous. This CDR3 is built from 18 residues. Germline V lookup: CDR1 SEHNR, CDR2 FQNEAQ (reference sequence). CDR3 bases: TGTTCCAGCAGCTTAGTCGCTCTGCGTCCTCATCCCAACAATGAGCAGTTCTTC. Amino acid sequence: CSSSLVALRPHPNNEQFF. Full variable domain (missing parts from reference TRBV7-9 and TRBJ2-1): DTGVSQNPRHKITKRGQNVTFRCDPISEHNRLYWYRQTLGQGPEFLTYFQNEAQLEKSRLLSDRFSAERPKGSFSTLEIQRTEQGDSAMYLCSSSLVALRPHPNNEQFFGPGTRLTVL.

This chain joins TRBV7-2 and TRBJ2-3; D gene uncertain. The V end lost 3 bases, the J end lost 0 bases, and 10 bases lay between the germline ends. The CDR3 is made up of 15 amino acids. Germline CDR1 and CDR2: SGHTA and FQGNSA. CDR3 bases: TGTGCCAGCAGCTTGTCTTCCCTTAGCACAGATACGCAGTATTTT. Its protein product is CASSLSSLSTDTQYF.

The sample holds one count of this clone. This chain links TRBV19 with TRBJ1-6; D gene uncertain. This CDR3 has 14 amino acids. Germline V lookup: CDR1 LNHDA, CDR2 SQIVND (reference sequence). V was clipped by 8 bases and J by 7 bases, with 15 bases between them. CDR3 sequence reads: CASLPRGGNSPLHF. The CDR3 nucleotides are TGTGCCAGTCTACCTCGGGGAGGGAATTCACCCCTCCACTTT.

This clone was counted between two and nine times. This likely stems from a read error, as it lies one base from a far larger clone. Distinct nucleotide sequences in the sample also encode this CDR3. The rearrangement uses TRBV27 and TRBJ2-7; maybe TRBD1 (5 bases). The germline V and J ends were trimmed by 6 bases and 3 bases, with 9 bases remaining between them. Germline V gene sequence: CDR1 MNHEY, CDR2 SMNVEV (reference sequence). This CDR3 has 12 amino acids. In DNA form, the CDR3 reads TGTGCCAGCAGCTTAACAGGCTACGAGCAGTACTTC. Translating gives CASSLTGYEQYF.

The chain uses TRBV28 and TRBJ1-3, with D uncertain. In germline, CDR1 is MDHEN, CDR2 SYDVKM. The CDR3 consists of 14 residues. V lost 2 bases and J 0 bases, leaving 5 bases between the germline ends. This CDR3 is CASSLTSSGNTIYF. The CDR3 nucleotides read TGTGCCAGCAGTTTAACCAGCTCTGGAAACACCATATATTTT.

The chain combines TRBV19 with TRBJ2-1, with a possible D match to TRBD2 (5 bases). CDR1 and CDR2 from the germline V gene are LNHDA and SQIVND (reference sequence). There are 17 residues in the CDR3. Trimming took off 10 bases at V and 0 bases at J, with 22 bases between the two ends. CDR3 amino acids: CATGRGWGPSSYNEQFF. The DNA for the CDR3 is TGTGCCACCGGACGAGGGTGGGGTCCGAGCTCCTACAATGAGCAGTTCTTC.